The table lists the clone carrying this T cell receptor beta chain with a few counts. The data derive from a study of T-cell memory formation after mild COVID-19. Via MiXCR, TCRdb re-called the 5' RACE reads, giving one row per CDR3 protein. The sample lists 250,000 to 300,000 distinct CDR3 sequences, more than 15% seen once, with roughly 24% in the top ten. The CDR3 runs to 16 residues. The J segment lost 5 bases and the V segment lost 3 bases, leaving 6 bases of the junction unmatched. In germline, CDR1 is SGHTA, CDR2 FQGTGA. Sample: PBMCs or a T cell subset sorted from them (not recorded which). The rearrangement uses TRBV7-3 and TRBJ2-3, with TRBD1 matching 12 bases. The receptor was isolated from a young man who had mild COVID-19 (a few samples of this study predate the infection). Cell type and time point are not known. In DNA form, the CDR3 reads TGTGCCAGCAGCTTGAAGGGACAGGGGGCGAAAGATACGCAGTATTTT. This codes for CASSLKGQGAKDTQYF.